This TCR beta chain was observed in a study of technical replicates of blood from a few donors. Clones were read by immunoSEQ multiplex PCR, and TCRdb kept only the in-frame ones, dropping some. Among 85,000 or so clones listed, around 94% were seen once. The CDR3 length is 15 residues. The V segment lost 6 bases and the J segment 6 bases; nucleotides outside the gene matches: 7. Per germline, CDR1 SGHAT and CDR2 FQNNGV. The V and J genes are TRBV11-2 and TRBJ2-1; the match to TRBD2 covers 11 bases. The sequencing input was T cells isolated from PBMCs. This receptor was identified in a human donor in good health. The CDR3 is CASRPALAGVNEQFF. The CDR3, as DNA: TGTGCCAGCAGGCCCGCACTAGCGGGAGTCAATGAGCAGTTCTTC. Full variable domain (outside the CDR3, taken from reference TRBV11-2 and TRBJ2-1): EAGVAQSPRYKIIEKRQSVAFWCNPISGHATLYWYQQILGQGPKLLIQFQNNGVVDDSQLPKDRFSAERLKGVDSTLKIQPAKLEDSAVYLCASRPALAGVNEQFFGPGTRLTVL.